These 24 T cell receptor beta chains were sequenced from one sample in a study of shared clonotypes between healthy human individuals. Sequenced by immunoSEQ multiplex PCR; TCRdb stores in-frame clones only, minus some. Of about 2 million clones listed, 85% to 95% are singletons. The sequenced material came from naive CD4+ T cells sorted from blood. Subset noted: CD45RA+ positively selected. The receptors were sampled from a man aged 18 to 29 in good health.

The chain recombines TRBV7-9 with TRBJ1-2; a weak D match, TRBD1 (6 bases). This CDR3 is built from 14 residues. V lost 5 bases, J lost 1 base, and 11 bases lay in between. CDR1 is SEHNR, CDR2 FQNEAQ, per germline (reference sequence). CDR3 protein: CASSLLGGNYGYTF. The CDR3 DNA reads TGTGCCAGCAGCCTGCTAGGGGGTAACTATGGCTACACCTTC.

The genes are TRBV20-1 and TRBJ2-7; 7 nucleotides agree with TRBD2. The CDR3 is made up of 11 amino acids. J gave up 6 bases and V 5 bases, and 4 bases lay outside the gene matches. CDR1 and CDR2 (germline): DFQATT, SNEGSKA (reference sequence). CDR3 in DNA: TGCAGTGCTGCCGCGGGGGTCGAGCAGTACTTC. Its translation is CSAAAGVEQYF.

Here the CDR3 DNA reads TGCAGCGTCTGGACAGGGCTGAATACGCAGTATTTT. This codes for CSVWTGLNTQYF. The chain is built from TRBV29-1 and TRBJ2-3, with TRBD1 matching over 8 bases. The CDR3 is 12 residues long. Trimming removed 6 bases from V and 7 bases from J; junction bases left unmatched: 6. Germline loops: CDR1 SQVTM, CDR2 ANQGSEA.

This clone was detected once. The CDR3 here is CASSVAEGAYEQYF. The CDR3 nucleotides are TGTGCCAGCAGCGTAGCGGAAGGGGCCTACGAGCAGTACTTC. V and J are TRBV9 and TRBJ2-7, with D perhaps TRBD1 (5 bases). CDR1 and CDR2 from the germline V gene are SGDLS and YYNGEE. The CDR3 covers 14 residues. V shed 0 bases and J shed 2 bases, with 9 bases lying between them.

The rearrangement joins TRBV6-5 to TRBJ1-1, with TRBD1 as a possible D gene (5 bases). This CDR3 has 13 residues. Trimming shortened V by 5 bases and J by 8 bases, and 15 bases separated the two germline ends. Germline assignment: CDR1 MNHEY and CDR2 SVGAGI. This chain's CDR3 is CASSPKRGVEAFF. Here the CDR3 DNA reads TGTGCCAGCAGTCCCAAACGGGGCGTGGAAGCTTTCTTT.

The chain is built from TRBV7-6 and TRBJ2-7, with 10 positions matching TRBD1. Germline CDR1 SGHVS, CDR2 FNYEAQ. The ends lost 3 bases at V and 3 bases at J; junction bases unmatched: 5. The CDR3 length is 15 residues. The CDR3 DNA follows: TGTGCCAGCAGCTTTCTCGGACAGGGGGTCTACGAGCAGTACTTC. Protein: CASSFLGQGVYEQYF.

This clone was seen only once. The chain has TRBV4-2 and TRBJ2-7; 11 positions match TRBD2. The CDR3 consists of 16 residues. Looked up from germline, CDR1 is LGHNA and CDR2 is YNFKEQ. Trimming removed 5 bases from V and 3 bases from J; junction bases left unmatched: 9. The chain's CDR3 is CASSGGGLAGLYEQYF. CDR3 in DNA: TGTGCCAGCAGCGGAGGAGGACTAGCGGGCCTCTACGAGCAGTACTTC.

The genes are TRBV9 and TRBJ1-2, with D tentatively TRBD1 (6 bases). CDR3 length equals 17 residues. V was clipped by 4 bases and J by 5 bases, with 24 bases between them. Germline CDR1 is SGDLS and CDR2 is YYNGEE. CDR3 DNA: TGTGCCAGCAGCCCAAACGACAGGCTGACCCCCTATTATGGCTACACCTTC. This sequence encodes CASSPNDRLTPYYGYTF.

This chain joins TRBV4-1 and TRBJ1-4, with 10 bases lining up with TRBD1. Per the germline V gene, CDR1 is MGHRA and CDR2 is YSYEKL. J was trimmed by 6 bases and V by 4 bases; bases with no gene match: 8. There are 16 residues in the CDR3. The CDR3 spells CASSPRQGARYEKLFF. CDR3 in DNA: TGCGCCAGCAGCCCCAGACAGGGGGCAAGATATGAAAAACTGTTTTTT.

The table lists this clone with a count of one. The V gene is TRBV14, the J gene TRBJ2-5, with 12 bases lining up with TRBD2. The CDR3 is 15 amino acids. With 5 bases clipped from V and 4 bases from J, the junction kept 5 bases outside the gene matches. Germline V gene data show CDR1 as SGHDN and CDR2 as FVKESK. CDR3 nucleotides: TGTGCCAGCAGCTCCGGACTAGCGGGGTCAGAGACCCAGTACTTC. Its translation is CASSSGLAGSETQYF.

The chain employs TRBV6-6 and TRBJ2-7, with 10 bases that match TRBD1. The CDR3 is 16 amino acids. With V trimmed by 5 bases and J by 2 bases, 9 bases remained unmatched. Germline V lookup: CDR1 MNHNY, CDR2 SVGAGI (reference sequence). The CDR3: CASSGHGQGGTYEQYF. CDR3 nucleotides: TGTGCCAGCAGTGGACATGGACAGGGGGGCACCTACGAGCAGTACTTC.

This clone occurred once. V is TRBV5-1 and J is TRBJ1-6; D not certain. This CDR3 is built from 15 residues. Trimming pared 5 bases from V and 7 bases from J, leaving 16 bases between. Germline CDR1 and CDR2: SGHRS and YFSETQ. CDR3 sequence (DNA): TGCGCCAGCAGTAGGCAGTCCCAAGGGAATTCACCCCTCCACTTT. Translating it yields CASSRQSQGNSPLHF.

The V call is TRBV5-8, the J call TRBJ2-5, with D perhaps TRBD1 or TRBD2 (5 bases each). In germline, CDR1 is SGHTS, CDR2 YDEGEE. Deletions cut 6 bases from V and 1 base from J, with 13 bases between. The CDR3 has 14 amino acids. CDR3 residues: CASNLLGVQETQYF. The CDR3 coding sequence is TGTGCCAGCAACCTGTTGGGGGTCCAAGAGACCCAGTACTTC.

This chain joins TRBV5-6 and TRBJ1-2; no reliable D call. Trimming took off 8 bases at V and 0 bases at J, with 11 bases between the two ends. The CDR3 length is 13 residues. CDR1 and CDR2 (germline): SGHDT, YYEEEE. The CDR3 spells CASVGESNYGYTF. CDR3 DNA: TGTGCCAGTGTCGGGGAGTCTAACTATGGCTACACCTTC.

Concerning this clone: This same CDR3 is encoded by further DNA sequences in the sample. The chain uses TRBV10-3 and TRBJ1-1, with D maybe TRBD1 (5 bases). V was clipped by 4 bases and J by 4 bases, with 7 bases between them. CDR1 ENHRY and CDR2 SYGVKD come from the germline V gene. This CDR3 region has 12 residues. As DNA, the CDR3 is TGTGCCATCAGTGTCGGGGGCACTGAAGCTTTCTTT. This codes for CAISVGGTEAFF.

In DNA, the CDR3 is TGTGCCAGCAGTTCGACAGGGTTGGAGACCCAGTACTTC. Protein product: CASSSTGLETQYF. The J gene is TRBJ2-5, the V gene TRBV7-2; TRBD1 aligns across 7 bases. The CDR3 has 13 amino acids. Germline assignment: CDR1 SGHTA and CDR2 FQGNSA. V shed 6 bases, J shed 5 bases, and the junction held 6 bases outside the gene matches. The full variable domain, rest sourced from reference TRBV7-2 and TRBJ2-5, is GAGVSQSPSNKVTEKGKDVELRCDPISGHTALYWYRQSLGQGLEFLIYFQGNSAPDKSGLPSDRFSAERTGGSVSTLTIQRTQQEDSAVYLCASSSTGLETQYFGPGTRLLVL.

V and J are TRBV7-9 and TRBJ2-3; D might be TRBD2 (5 bases). CDR1 and CDR2 from the germline V gene are SEHNR and FQNEAQ (reference sequence). V lost 5 bases to trimming and J lost 0 bases, with 12 bases between them. This CDR3 has 15 amino acids. The CDR3 DNA reads TGTGCCAGCAGCCGCCCGCGGGTTAGCACAGATACGCAGTATTTT. This translates into CASSRPRVSTDTQYF.

Points on this clone: The same CDR3 arises from other DNA sequences in this sample as well. J is TRBJ2-1 and V is TRBV7-2; 7 bases agree with TRBD2. CDR1 is SGHTA, CDR2 FQGNSA, per germline. J was trimmed by 0 bases and V by 0 bases; bases with no gene match: 8. The CDR3 spans 18 residues. The CDR3 reads CASSLASSGGSSYNEQFF. The CDR3 DNA follows: TGTGCCAGCAGCTTAGCGTCTAGCGGTGGGAGCTCCTACAATGAGCAGTTCTTC.

Turning to this clone: Other DNA sequences from this sample encode an identical CDR3 as well. The rearrangement uses TRBV19 and TRBJ2-7; 9 bases fit TRBD1. V lost 6 bases to trimming and J lost 4 bases; unmatched junction nucleotides: 4. CDR3 length: 13 residues. Germline CDR1 reads LNHDA; CDR2 reads SQIVND (reference sequence). In nucleotides, the CDR3 is TGTGCCAGTAGCAAAGGACAGGGGTACGAGCAGTACTTC. Protein sequence: CASSKGQGYEQYF.

The genes are TRBV19 and TRBJ2-7, with 8 bases that match TRBD2. Germline V CDR1 and CDR2: LNHDA, SQIVND (reference sequence). The trim removed 2 bases at V and 9 bases at J, leaving 12 bases unmatched. This CDR3 region has 15 residues. CDR3 sequence reads: CASSIRAGAEGVQYF. CDR3 DNA sequence: TGTGCCAGTAGTATACGAGCGGGAGCGGAAGGGGTGCAGTACTTC.

This chain joins TRBV12-5 and TRBJ2-7; D is undetermined. V was pared by 1 base and J by 4 bases, with 5 bases between. There are 12 residues in the CDR3. Germline values: CDR1 LGHNT, CDR2 FRNRAP. The CDR3 reads CASGLDWYEQYF. CDR3 sequence (DNA): TGTGCTAGTGGTTTGGATTGGTACGAGCAGTACTTC.

V usage is TRBV2 and J usage is TRBJ2-1; 8 bases are a match to TRBD2. This CDR3 contains 16 residues. V shed 7 bases, J shed 4 bases, and the junction held 12 bases outside the gene matches. Per germline, CDR1 SNHLY and CDR2 FYNNEI. CDR3 protein: CASMGVLRGAYNEQFF. CDR3 nucleotide sequence: TGTGCCAGCATGGGGGTCTTGCGGGGGGCATACAATGAGCAGTTCTTC.

The chain uses TRBV5-4 and TRBJ2-3, with unresolved D. Trimming stripped 6 bases from V and 0 bases from J, with 8 bases between. In germline, CDR1 is SGHNT, CDR2 YYREEE (reference sequence). The CDR3 totals 13 residues. The CDR3 bases are TGTGCCAGCACCCTCCCTAGCACAGATACGCAGTATTTT. Its protein product is CASTLPSTDTQYF.

This clone was seen just once. The chain links TRBV4-3 to TRBJ2-3, with D possibly matching TRBD2 (6 bases). V was pared by 0 bases and J by 8 bases, with 15 bases between. CDR3 length: 15 amino acids. Germline V gives CDR1 LGHNA, CDR2 YSLEER. In DNA form, the CDR3 reads TGCGCCAGCAGCCAAGAGGGGGTGGGACTTCTTACGCAGTATTTT. This sequence encodes CASSQEGVGLLTQYF.